This note documents a single T cell receptor (beta chain) sequence. This clonotype occurred a few times. There is no known antigen for this receptor. Per-base qualities were not stored, and no clone one base away is much larger. Measured from the cysteine to the phenylalanine, the CDR3 is 16 residues long. Kept here is only the CDR3 DNA, which spans 48 bases and is read in frame from base 1. CDR1 and CDR2 (MNHEY, SMNVEV) derive from the germline V gene (reference sequence). The V end gives up 0 bases and the J end 4 bases, leaving 8 bases in the junction not matched to a gene. These data come from a study of T-cell memory formation after mild COVID-19 (dated by TCRdb to about 2021). For context, the study as a whole: Most TCR sequence clusters were specific to one of the two donors. The cohort comprised two young, previously healthy adult volunteers, one female and one male. Longitudinal TCRalpha and TCRbeta repertoire sequencing tracked T-cell clones expanding and contracting after mild COVID-19 in two donors.

Overall results and qualifications from the work: The study included only a couple of mild cases, and larger cohorts that include severe cases with pre-infection samples were judged to be necessary. From day 15 to 85, contracting clones showed balanced CD4/CD8 phenotypes, whereas a second wave of clones that expanded from day 15 to 37 leaned towards CD4+. Contracting CD4+ clones appeared mostly in the CM and EM memory subsets, whereas CD8+ clones were enriched in EMRA. Whether the second-wave clones peaking on day 37 were SARS-CoV-2 specific was not confirmed. Some responding clones were detected in pre-infection memory, which suggested that pre-existing cross-reactive memory T cells had joined the SARS-CoV-2 response.

PBMCs were isolated by Ficoll-Paque density gradient centrifugation. The run used an Illumina NovaSeq 6000. Using 5'RACE with constant-segment primers, TCRalpha and TCRbeta cDNA libraries were constructed, with sample barcodes and unique molecular identifiers added in the process. RNA was extracted from every sample with Trizol reagent. The libraries were amplified in two PCR steps, and the second step added a second sample barcode and Illumina TruSeq adapters. Libraries were sequenced on an Illumina NovaSeq with 2 x 150 bp paired-end reads. As for the authors' bioinformatics: Reads were demultiplexed and collapsed into UMI-guided consensus sequences with migec v1.2.7. With mixcr v2.1.11, UMI consensuses were aligned to TRA and TRB V and J templates and assembled into clonotypes. A clonotype was counted as expanded or contracted only when both edgeR and NoisET called the clonotype significant, with the noise models trained on biological replicates. For edgeR calls, the thresholds were a false discovery rate-adjusted p below 0.01 and a log2 fold-change of 1. As an exploratory analysis of dynamics, max-normalized trajectories of the 1000 most abundant clonotypes were examined by PCA with hierarchical clustering. Separately sequenced CD4+ and CD8+ repertoires were used to assign a CD4 or CD8 phenotype to each responding clone. The public reads were run again by TCRdb, first through fastp at Q25 and then through MiXCR, and only productive beta chains were kept. Rows are unified per CDR3 protein, each entry keeping the most common DNA and genes. TCRdb's processing, not the authors', yielded these V and J calls. This sample lists around 140,000 distinct CDR3 sequences; 15% to 20% were detected once. The top ten constitute 2% to 2.5% of the sample.

This receptor was identified in an adult woman who had mild COVID-19 (a few samples of this study predate the infection). The sample titles of this study are shuffled in the database, so cell type and time point are left out; the donor was told from shared clones. Rearrangement joined TRBV27 to TRBJ2-7, with TRBD1 identical over 8 junction bases. Source material: PBMCs or a T cell subset sorted from them (not recorded which). Read as DNA, the sequence is TGTGCCAGCAGTTTATCGAGGACAGGGAAAAGGTACGAGCAGTACTTC. Its translation reads: CASSLSRTGKRYEQYF.